The entry below describes one TCR beta chain. Its specificity is not known. PCR was performed using 60 Vbeta and 13 Jbeta primers. Generated by immunoSEQ multiplex PCR, the TCRdb table keeps only in-frame clones and is missing some. The sample has under 120,000 clones. This entry comes from a study of cytomegalovirus exposure and HLA in healthy donors. About the research overall: Earlier work reported 100 million or so unique TCR beta sequences from about 170 million T cells. Around 80 million unique TCR sequences came from HLA-typed donors in an early release.

General study findings and limits: Near-uniform donor sequencing depth was presumed by presence/absence analyses. Later analysis identified a missense DCLRE1C variant that was linked to TCR beta V- and J-gene trimming.

Germline trimming cut 3 bases from V and 3 bases from J; bases unmatched to any gene: 15. Germline CDR1 reads SEHNR; CDR2 reads FQNEAQ (reference sequence). The CDR3 consists of 18 residues. This sequence was found in a man aged 50 to 60 in good health and CMV-seronegative. The sample comprised PBMCs. V and J are TRBV7-9 and TRBJ2-3, with 7 positions matching TRBD2. For the CDR3, the DNA is TGTGCCAGCAGCTTCCAAACGGGGGGAAACGCAGGTACAGATACGCAGTATTTT. It specifies CASSFQTGGNAGTDTQYF.